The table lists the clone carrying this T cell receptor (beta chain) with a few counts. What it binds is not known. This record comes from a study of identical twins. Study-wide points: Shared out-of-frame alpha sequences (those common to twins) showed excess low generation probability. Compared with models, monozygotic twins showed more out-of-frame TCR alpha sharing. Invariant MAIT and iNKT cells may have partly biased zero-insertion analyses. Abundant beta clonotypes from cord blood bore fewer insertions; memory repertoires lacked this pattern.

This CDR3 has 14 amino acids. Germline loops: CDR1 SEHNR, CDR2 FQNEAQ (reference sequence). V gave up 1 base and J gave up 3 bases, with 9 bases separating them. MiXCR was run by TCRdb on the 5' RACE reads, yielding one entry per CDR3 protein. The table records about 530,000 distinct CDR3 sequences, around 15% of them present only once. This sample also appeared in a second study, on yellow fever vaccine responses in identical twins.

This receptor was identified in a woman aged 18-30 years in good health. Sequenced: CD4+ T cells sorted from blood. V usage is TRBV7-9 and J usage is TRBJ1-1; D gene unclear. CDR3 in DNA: TGTGCCAGCAGCTTAGGTGTCGAGTACACTGAAGCTTTCTTT. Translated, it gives CASSLGVEYTEAFF.